The present T cell receptor (beta chain) was sequenced within a study of Ad26.COV2.S vaccination and SARS-CoV-2 variants (dated by TCRdb to the early 2020s). Some background on the complete study: Vaccine-arm donors came from COV1001, a multicentre, randomized, double-blind, placebo-controlled phase I-IIa trial of Ad26.COV2.S in healthy adults. Dosing of Ad26.COV2.S was intramuscular, at either 5x10^10 or 1x10^11 viral particles, delivered as one shot or as two shots spaced 56 days apart. TCRbeta repertoire sequencing was used to assess the specificity and breadth of SARS-CoV-2-reactive T cell receptors after Ad26.COV2.S vaccination. The TCR-sequenced set comprised roughly 30 samples: some 19 Ad26.COV2.S vaccine recipients, 5 placebo recipients and 8 SARS-CoV-2 convalescent individuals. Trial participants were randomized into five groups of five, in which low-dose or high-dose Ad26.COV2.S was given once or twice, or placebo was given on both occasions. Investigators did not know the trial group allocation while performing experiments and assessing outcomes.

Findings and caveats that apply to the study as a whole: According to the authors, total T cell responses may have been underestimated by the TCR breadth and depth analyses. Comparable non-spike TCR breadth was observed between vaccine and placebo recipients, consistent with only spike being contained in the vaccine. Ad26.COV2.S recipients had higher spike-specific TCR breadth than placebo recipients (P = 0.0014). The study was not powered to compare responses between vaccine doses or regimens. After vaccination, spike-specific CD8+ and CD4+ T cell responses were reported to show substantial breadth.

As for this clone: No antigen is known for it. Base quality data are lacking; no much larger clone is found one base away.

The germline V gene specifies MDHEN as CDR1 and SYDVKM as CDR2. Here V drops 0 bases and J drops 0 bases, and the junction holds 1 base not matched to any gene. The CDR3 goes from the cysteine to the phenylalanine over 18 residues. Here the CDR3 DNA is all that survives: 54 bases in frame from base 1. TCRbeta CDR3 regions were sequenced with the immunoSEQ Assay. After extraction, genomic DNA underwent amplification by bias-controlled multiplex PCR, followed by high-throughput sequencing. Turning to the authors' computational methods: To quantify the absolute abundance of each unique TCRbeta CDR3 region, sequences were collapsed and filtered. T cell fraction was estimated by normalization of TCRbeta template counts to usable DNA, with usable DNA being measured through amplification of reference genes present in all nucleated cells. Repertoire TCRs were annotated as SARS-CoV-2-specific by exact matching of V gene, CDR3 amino acid sequence and J gene to a known reactive TCR set. The reference SARS-CoV-2 TCR set was derived from MIRA and filtered for enrichment in COVID-19-positive ImmuneCODE repertoires, a step that removed public or cross-reactive TCRs. Based on the MIRA antigens, annotated TCRs were further analysed at the level of specific ORF or position within ORF. Depth was the summed frequency of annotated unique rearrangements, while breadth was defined as annotated unique rearrangements over total unique productive rearrangements. TCR breadth was compared between groups using two-sided Wilcoxon rank-sum tests. TCRdb carries this immuneACCESS record with in-frame sequences only. Its versions omit some clonotypes, under half of them owing to an unresolved V gene in the studies checked, with the rest unexplained. Clone size and V and J calls were adopted from that table, with D and trimming inferred from the DNA. The sample table shows more than 400,000 clones, and about 90% are seen once. The ten largest clonotypes hold roughly 4% of the sample.

Interpreted using the paper, the treatment or condition label stands for: roughly 18 received Ad26.COV2.S at low or high dose, single or two shots; a few received placebo; per-sample allocation not given. For vaccine and placebo recipients, the sequenced repertoires came from samples collected on day 63 after the first injection. In Cohort 1b, some 25 adults aged 18-55 years were enrolled at a single site in Boston, USA, between 29 July and 7 August 2020. As a vaccine, Ad26.COV2.S was a replication-incompetent adenovirus type 26 vector that expressed a prefusion-stabilized SARS-CoV-2 spike protein derived from the original Wuhan strain.

This receptor was taken from a person between 18 and 65 years old who received the Ad26.COV2.S COVID-19 vaccine or a placebo. The chain is encoded by TRBV28 joined to TRBJ2-6, and TRBD1 matches 11 of the central bases. The sample consisted of peripheral blood, taken in a trial of Ad26.COV2.S vaccine versus placebo. CDR3 sequence: CASSLWGQGGSGANVLTF. DNA sequence: TGTGCCAGCAGTTTATGGGGACAGGGGGGCTCTGGGGCCAACGTCCTGACTTTC.